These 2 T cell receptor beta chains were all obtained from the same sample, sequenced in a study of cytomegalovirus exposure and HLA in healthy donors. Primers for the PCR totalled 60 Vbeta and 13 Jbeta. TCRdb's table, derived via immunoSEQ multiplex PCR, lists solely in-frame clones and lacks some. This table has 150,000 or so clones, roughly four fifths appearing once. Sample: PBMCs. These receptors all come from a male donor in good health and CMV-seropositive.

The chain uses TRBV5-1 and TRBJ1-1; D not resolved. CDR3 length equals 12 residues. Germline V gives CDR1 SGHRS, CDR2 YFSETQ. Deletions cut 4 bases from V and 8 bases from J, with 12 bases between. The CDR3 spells CASSAEAREAFF. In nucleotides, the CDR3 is TGCGCCAGCAGCGCGGAAGCCCGGGAAGCTTTCTTT.

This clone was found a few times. The CDR3 bases are TGTGCCAGCAGCCCCGCCAGGGAGAACACTGAAGCTTTCTTT. Translating it yields CASSPARENTEAFF. The chain employs TRBV7-2 and TRBJ1-1; TRBD1 might be the D (5 bases). Trimming pared 5 bases from V and 1 base from J, leaving 11 bases between. The CDR3 has 14 amino acids. Germline CDR1 is SGHTA and CDR2 is FQGNSA.